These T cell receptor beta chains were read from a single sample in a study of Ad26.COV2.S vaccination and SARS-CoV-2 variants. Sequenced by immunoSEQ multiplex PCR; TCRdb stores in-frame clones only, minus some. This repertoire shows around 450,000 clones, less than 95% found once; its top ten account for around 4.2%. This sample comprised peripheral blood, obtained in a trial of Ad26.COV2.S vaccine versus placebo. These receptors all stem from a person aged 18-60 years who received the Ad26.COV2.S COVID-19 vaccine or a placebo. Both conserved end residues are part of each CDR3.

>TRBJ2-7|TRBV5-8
CASSDAGGSYEQYF
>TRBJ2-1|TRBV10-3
CAISGGGRERGSYNEQFF
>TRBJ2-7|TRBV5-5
CASSRLSDTYEQYF
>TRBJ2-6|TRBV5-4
CATSPGISGANVLTF
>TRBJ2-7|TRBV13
CASSKNRGEGSYEQYF
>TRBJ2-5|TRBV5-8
CASSSGTGDPQETQYF
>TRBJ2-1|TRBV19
CASSPVASSYNEQFF
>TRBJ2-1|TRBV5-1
CASSQLAGGGNEQFF
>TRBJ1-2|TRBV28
CASSASGSNYGYTF
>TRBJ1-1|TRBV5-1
CASSLVGPNTEAFF
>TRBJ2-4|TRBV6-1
CASSETNWGAKNIQYF
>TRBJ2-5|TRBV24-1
CATSDFPGQGAGETQYF
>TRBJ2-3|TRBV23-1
CASSQSTGQATDTQYF
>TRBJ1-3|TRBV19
CASNRDRASGNTIYF
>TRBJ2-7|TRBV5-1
CASSFGQMWTYEQYF
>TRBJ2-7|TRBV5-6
CASSFSSPGTYEQYF
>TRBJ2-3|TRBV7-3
CASSLTGGTDTQYF
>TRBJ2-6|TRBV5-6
CASSKGQGDWSGANVLTF
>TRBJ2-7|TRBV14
CASSQDLSGVQYF
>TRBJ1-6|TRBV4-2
CASSQGPVRVYNSPLHF
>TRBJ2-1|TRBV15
CATGEGEAYNEQFF
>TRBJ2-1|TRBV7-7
CASSAGGPSSYNEQFF
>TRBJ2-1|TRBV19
CASTGLASEQFF
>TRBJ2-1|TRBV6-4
CASSDSIGYEQFF
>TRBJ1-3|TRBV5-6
CASSFARGATIYF
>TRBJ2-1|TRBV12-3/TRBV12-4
CASSLDGQGEFF
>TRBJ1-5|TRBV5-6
CASSLGPGQPQHF
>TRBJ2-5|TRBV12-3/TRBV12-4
CASSLLREETQYF
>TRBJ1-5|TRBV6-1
CASSELGWGGTQPQHF
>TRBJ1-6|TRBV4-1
CASSRTGTGIRSPLHF
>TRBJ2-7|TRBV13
CASSQGGLDTHEQYF
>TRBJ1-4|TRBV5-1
CASSLGQGKGEKLFF
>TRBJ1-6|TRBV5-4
CASSSQSAATFHF
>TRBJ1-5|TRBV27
CASSFMGPGVGDQPQHF
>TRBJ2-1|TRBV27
CASSLSVGEQFF
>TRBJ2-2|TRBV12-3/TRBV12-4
CASSLFDTGELFF
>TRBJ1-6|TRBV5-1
CASSLGGQGAFNSPLHF
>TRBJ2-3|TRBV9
CASSVGSRADTQYF
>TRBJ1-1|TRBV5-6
CASSLGRNTEAFF
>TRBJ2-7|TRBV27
CASSSLGLAGGLEQYF
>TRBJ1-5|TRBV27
CASSLSGNGQPQHF
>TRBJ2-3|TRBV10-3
CAISELPGLAGDSDTQYF
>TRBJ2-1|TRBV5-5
CASSSGLAGGNEQFF
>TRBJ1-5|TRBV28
CASSLSLGGRDQPQHF
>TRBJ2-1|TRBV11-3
CASSFGPRGYHEQFF
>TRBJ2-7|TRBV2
CASRASTGSSYEQYF
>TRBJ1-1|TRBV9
CASSVGTQNTEAFF
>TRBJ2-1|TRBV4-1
CASSQVRDRVNEQFF
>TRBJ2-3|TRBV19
CASSISWATDTQYF